These T cell receptor beta chains were read from a single sample in a study of Graves' ophthalmopathy and Graves' hyperthyroidism. TCRdb re-called the multiplex PCR reads through MiXCR, storing one row per CDR3 protein. The sample lists some 1.1 million distinct CDR3 sequences; about two fifths were seen once. Input material: peripheral blood or thyroid tissue (not recorded which). All receptors derive from an adult man with Graves' hyperthyroidism. CDR3s include the opening cysteine and the closing phenylalanine or tryptophan. The order of the fields is J gene, clone size, D gene, V gene, CDR3 DNA, CDR3 protein. D genes are given only for firm matches. Expanded clones are given a class, and other clones once, few, many or no size at all.

J: TRBJ1-1; size: once; D: -; V: TRBV5-1; DNA: TGCGCCAGCAGCCCAGGGTTTGTTATGAACACTGAAGCTTTCTTT; CDR3: CASSPGFVMNTEAFF
J: TRBJ1-1; size: -; D: -; V: TRBV2; DNA: TGTGCCAGCAGTGAAGGGTTGAACGCTGAAGCTTTCTTT; CDR3: CASSEGLNAEAFF
J: TRBJ2-7; size: few; D: -; V: TRBV7-8; DNA: TGTGCCAGCAGCCTCCTATTCAGGTCTCTGTGGGATGAGCAGTACTTC; CDR3: CASSLLFRSLWDEQYF
J: TRBJ1-2; size: -; D: -; V: TRBV29-1; DNA: TGCAGCGTCGTGGGGGGGGGAGATGGCTACACCTTC; CDR3: CSVVGGGDGYTF
J: TRBJ1-5; size: -; D: -; V: TRBV7-9; DNA: TGTGCCAGCAGCATTGAGGACAAGAACAATCAGCCCCAGCATTTT; CDR3: CASSIEDKNNQPQHF
J: TRBJ2-7; size: -; D: -; V: TRBV7-3; DNA: TGTGCCAGCAGTCATACCGGGACTCATCCCGTATACGAGCAGTACTTC; CDR3: CASSHTGTHPVYEQYF
J: TRBJ1-3; size: few; D: -; V: TRBV7-9; DNA: TGTGCCAGCAGCTTAGAAGGGCCTGGAAACACCATATATTTT; CDR3: CASSLEGPGNTIYF
J: TRBJ2-5; size: few; D: -; V: TRBV9; DNA: TGTGCCAGCAGTGTCGGGAGAGAAGAGACCCAGTACTTC; CDR3: CASSVGREETQYF
J: TRBJ1-6; size: -; D: -; V: TRBV25-1; DNA: TGTGCCAGCCAACAAACAGGAATCAATTCACCCCTCCACTTT; CDR3: CASQQTGINSPLHF
J: TRBJ2-6; size: few; D: TRBD2; V: TRBV11-2; DNA: TGTGCCAGCAGCTTAGGGGTAGCGGGGGGGCCAACTGGGGCCAACGTCCTGACTTTC; CDR3: CASSLGVAGGPTGANVLTF
J: TRBJ2-1; size: -; D: TRBD2; V: TRBV15; DNA: TGTGCCACCAGCAGCTTTAGCGGGAGATCCTACAATGAGCAGTTCTTC; CDR3: CATSSFSGRSYNEQFF
J: TRBJ1-4; size: once; D: -; V: TRBV9; DNA: TGTGCCAGCAATAGGGGGATATACGAAAAACTGTTTTTT; CDR3: CASNRGIYEKLFF